The entry below describes one T cell receptor beta chain. This record belongs to a study of blood T cell repertoires in COVID-19. Study members were between roughly 18 and 100 years old and lived in 24 US regions. The protocol was immunoSEQ multiplex PCR, while the TCRdb copy is restricted to in-frame clones and leaves out a portion. The top ten hold about 2.1% of the sample, which has fewer than 350,000 clones, approximately 91% seen once. The CDR3 is made up of 14 amino acids. CDR1 is MDHEN and CDR2 is SYDVKM in the germline V gene. V gave up 11 bases and J gave up 1 base; unmatched junction bases: 8.

The TCR originated in a woman aged 40 to 50 with acute COVID-19. Input material: PBMCs or T cells enriched from blood (not recorded which). The genes are TRBV28 and TRBJ2-1, with 7 positions matching TRBD2. CDR3 sequence (DNA): TGTGCCGCCTGGGAGGGGAATTCCTACAATGAGCAGTTCTTC. It codes for CAAWEGNSYNEQFF.